What follows is one T cell receptor (beta chain) and its context. Its specific antigen is unknown. No much larger clonotype is one base removed from it; base qualities were not supplied. This CDR3 is also generated by other DNA sequences in the sample. This sample stems from a study of cytomegalovirus exposure and HLA in healthy donors listed by TCRdb under 2017. Regarding the complete study: An earlier analysis of a few hundred of the donors reported 250 to 300 Gb of sequence data and 100 million to 120 million unique TCR beta sequences obtained from around 180 million T cells. Alongside the repertoire data, information on donor age, sex, ethnicity and CMV serostatus was compiled. HLA typing included class I and class II loci at four-digit resolution. The genetic ancestry cluster associated with self-reported Caucasian donors included approximately 85% of the roughly 380 genotyped donors. High-throughput TCR immunosequencing, statistical association of individual TCRs with disease status, and machine learning were combined to predict cytomegalovirus infection status. Four or five DR-DQ haplotypes were handled as single units for association and clustering, since linkage in the cohort was strong. To study patterns of TCR occurrence, a later analysis re-analyzed previously published TCR beta repertoires from 650 to 750 donors and added high-resolution HLA genotyping. Across approximately 400 genotyped donors of the cohort, an average of roughly 250,000 unique TCR beta nucleotide sequences per donor were sequenced, and approximately 17% of those sequences were non-productive. In a later genetic analysis, genome-wide SNP genotypes for about 65% of the roughly 700 donors were used, and that subset was treated as a discovery cohort. In an earlier analysis of roughly 580 of the donors, high-throughput TCR beta sequencing was used to judge whether each TCR beta V gene segment behaved as functional or pseudogenic. The number of typed donors differed by locus: roughly 629-640 for A, B, C, DRB1 and DQB1; 522 for DQA1; around 580 for DPA1; and about 450 for DPB1. The study aimed to test whether cataloging public T cell receptors could reveal signatures of past pathogen exposure. All discovery cohort repertoires had been generated on a single sequencing platform. About 280 gigabases of sequencing data and tens of millions of unique TCR sequences made up an early release that covered about 640 HLA-typed donors. Rather than drawing on any new phenotypic data, the later analysis identified candidate immune exposures from TCR beta sequences and the way those sequences occurred across donors. The T cell repertoires of around 670 subjects were profiled by immunosequencing and related to cytomegalovirus serostatus. A separate validation cohort of 100 to 150 different subjects was used in addition to the approximately 700-subject first cohort.

V is trimmed back by 1 base and J by 4 bases, and the junction contains 4 bases that no gene match accounts for. CDR1 and CDR2 are read off the germline V gene as MGHRA and YSYEKL. Spanning cysteine to phenylalanine, the CDR3 consists of 14 amino acids. The sequence is cut down to CDR3 DNA, 42 bases in frame from base 1. Receptors were amplified or captured by the immunoSEQ multiplex PCR assay. For the multiplex PCR, a mixture combining 60 forward primers for TCR Vbeta segments and 13 reverse primers for TCR Jbeta segments was used. Amplification of the CDR3 region of rearranged TCR beta genes was performed with a multiplex PCR assay on genomic DNA. The Illumina HiSeq System was used to sequence the amplified TCR beta libraries as 87-base-pair reads. The paper's data handling went like this. A later analysis tallied 80 million to 95 million unique TCR beta chains across the 666 repertoires, and around 9.9 million of those chains were shared by two or more donors. To remove PCR and sequencing errors, raw reads were error-corrected and collapsed into unique sequences using a nearest-neighbor algorithm that merged closely related sequences. To assign V, D and J gene segments, CDR3 sequences were aligned to IMGT reference sequences. For a sequence to be retained, at least a six-nucleotide match to both a V gene segment and a J gene segment was required. Rearrangements were classified as productive when the CDR3 lacked stop codons and remained in frame with V and J, and all other rearrangements were classified as non-productive. Following IMGT convention, CDR3 was defined as the stretch from the second conserved V-encoded cysteine up to the conserved J-encoded phenylalanine. The earlier analysis of about 640 of the donors excluded any sequence lacking an unambiguous match to a single V gene segment. An earlier analysis of under 750 of the donors called V segments functional above 56.7% productive rearrangements and segregating when the between-donor standard deviation exceeded 5%. A statistical classification framework was developed to diagnose cytomegalovirus status using the catalog of TCR beta chain sequences. A later analysis assigned V and J genes by comparing TCR nucleotide sequences with IMGT/GENE-DB human TR gene sequences. In a later analysis, CDR3 sequences and most-parsimonious VDJ recombination scenarios were assigned using the TCRdist pipeline. In a later analysis, each TCR beta chain was defined by its CDR3 amino acid sequence together with its V-gene family, and reads lacking a unique V-gene family were excluded. To address suspected cross-contamination and a sequencing artifact, a later analysis removed approximately 600 highly shared, low-generation-probability nucleotide sequences. In a later analysis, a clonal expansion index for each public chain was calculated from normalized within-repertoire ranks of inferred template counts. Generation probabilities in a later analysis came from a VDJ recombination model fitted to out-of-frame rearrangements, and those results were checked against IGoR. In a later analysis, TCR-TCR, TCR-HLA and TCR-CMV co-occurrence was scored with hypergeometric tests, and a repertoire-size bias correction was applied to TCR pairs. A later analysis estimated false discovery rates by permuting HLA or CMV assignments 20 times. In a later analysis, co-occurring TCRs were grouped using DBSCAN, with TCRdist sequence similarity added in when clustering inside HLA-allele-positive subsets. Co-occurrence clustering excluded repertoires with fewer than 30,000 or more than 120,000 public chains, plus five with anomalous nucleotide sharing. What TCRdb holds here is the immuneACCESS table cut down to in-frame rearrangements. Part of the clones is not present; checked against another copy, under half of the missing clones reflect an unresolved V gene, and the others are unexplained. The V and J calls and clone size were taken over from that table, and D and trimming were inferred from the DNA. This sample has approximately 190,000 clones in its table, and roughly 80% of those were observed once. 3.5% to 4% of the sample belongs to the ten largest clones.

The cohort comprised hundreds of healthy bone marrow donors. Cohort members were all nominally healthy when sampled, although unrecorded immune exposures were likely present. The donor was CMV seronegative and belonged to the group of 352 seronegative cohort members. Each donor provided a peripheral blood sample, and peripheral blood mononuclear cells were used for TCR beta sequencing. Genomic DNA extraction from the blood cell samples was performed with the Qiagen DNeasy Blood Extraction Kit. Findings and caveats that apply to the study as a whole: HLA typing was unavailable for some donors at each locus, so association tests used only the typed subset. Because the 87-base-pair reads could not distinguish some IMGT-functional V segments, including TRBV6-2 and TRBV6-3, those segments were excluded. This cohort had only TCR beta chains sequenced, and the lack of alpha or paired-chain data limited which features could be detected. The classifier was reported to diagnose cytomegalovirus status with high specificity and sensitivity in both the original and validation cohorts. Several of the top co-occurrence clusters appeared to be linked to parvovirus B19, influenza, CMV and Epstein-Barr virus, according to a later analysis. According to the authors, the approach could potentially be generalized to other disease states and immunological phenotypes. In a later analysis, TCR association rates were found to vary across HLA loci, with the most associated TCRs seen for DRB1 alleles and the fewest for HLA-C alleles. Broadly in line with IMGT annotations, most TCR beta V segments showed up in productive rearrangements about 87% or about 30% of the time in an earlier analysis of approximately 600 of the donors. Across donors, most TCR sequences were observed very rarely, whereas some public TCRs were present in many individuals. A later genetic analysis reported fewer N-insertions in productive TCRs among donors in an Asian-associated ancestry cluster than the roughly 700-donor mean. An association between a missense DCLRE1C variant and V-gene and J-gene trimming of TCR beta chains was found in a later genetic analysis and replicated in an independent cohort. The only immune exposure information available for the cohort was CMV serostatus. The earlier analysis of about 600 of the donors excluded approximately 17 rarely observed V segments, including chromosome 9 orphons, because counts were too low. According to a later analysis, most CMV-associated TCR beta chains appeared to be HLA-restricted, and the HLA associations seemed to be driven largely by CMV exposure. Presence/absence analyses assumed roughly uniform sequencing depth across donors, an assumption that may not hold. The study listed 164 TCR beta chains as associated with cytomegalovirus. Strong co-occurrence of HLA alleles, especially DR and DQ, made assigning TCR associations to individual alleles difficult. The sequencing pipeline was judged likely to have produced a cluster of highly shared sequence variants as a technical artifact. Linkage disequilibrium might explain the correlated functional status among segregating V segments, but an unknown experimental factor could not be excluded. In vitro tests confirmed that a few of the cytomegalovirus-associated TCR beta chains recognize cytomegalovirus antigens. In a later analysis, around 17,000 TCR beta sequences were associated with specific HLA alleles at a false discovery rate of 0.05. In a later analysis, HLA-associated TCR beta chains were found to be more clonally expanded and to have lower generation probabilities than equally common non-associated chains. A further reported finding was that TCR beta sequences accurately predicted the HLA-A and HLA-B alleles for most subjects in the first cohort.

The TCR comes from a man aged 50-59 years in good health and CMV-seronegative. Source material: PBMCs. Recombination linked TRBV4-1 to TRBJ2-7, and TRBD2 aligns with 7 junction nucleotides. The DNA sequence is TGCGCCAGCAGCCAAGGGGGGGGAGCATACGAGCAGTACTTC. Translated, this gives CASSQGGGAYEQYF.